These 11 T cell receptor beta chains came from one sample sequenced in a study of OX40 agonist ivuxolimab in advanced cancers. Here immunoSEQ multiplex PCR was the method, and the copy in TCRdb shows in-frame clones only, minus some. The sample lists some 25,000 clones; about 85% were seen once. The starting material was CD4+ or CD8+ T cells sorted from blood, obtained in a trial of the OX40 agonist ivuxolimab. The receptors here all came from an adult with an advanced solid tumor such as melanoma, head and neck, liver or kidney cancer.

The chain combines TRBV19 with TRBJ1-6; possible D gene TRBD1, 5 bases. Germline loops: CDR1 LNHDA, CDR2 SQIVND (reference sequence). CDR3 length: 14 amino acids. With 5 bases removed from V and 7 bases from J, the gap between germline ends came to 12 bases. The CDR3 is CASSADSLNSPLHF. The CDR3 DNA follows: TGTGCCAGTAGTGCCGACAGTCTAAATTCACCCCTCCACTTT.

Concerning this clone itself: Other nucleotide sequences in the sample specify the same CDR3. The V gene is TRBV5-8, the J gene TRBJ1-2, with D tentatively TRBD1 (6 bases). The V gene's germline CDR1 is SGHTS and CDR2 YDEGEE. CDR3 length: 14 residues. Trimming pared 5 bases from V and 4 bases from J, leaving 15 bases between. The CDR3 sequence: CASRMRQGIYGYTF. CDR3 DNA sequence: TGTGCCAGCAGGATGAGGCAGGGGATCTATGGCTACACCTTC.

This sequence joins TRBV4-1 and TRBJ1-1; possible D gene TRBD1, 5 bases. Germline values: CDR1 MGHRA, CDR2 YSYEKL. The V end was cut by 1 base, the J end by 2 bases, with 8 bases between. This CDR3 spans 14 amino acids. CDR3 coding DNA: TGCGCCAGCAGCCAAGGCAGGGCTAACACTGAAGCTTTCTTT. Translation: CASSQGRANTEAFF.

The rearrangement joins TRBV28 to TRBJ2-5; D possibly corresponds to TRBD1 (8 bases). Germline assignment: CDR1 MDHEN and CDR2 SYDVKM. This CDR3 region has 15 residues. Trimming removed 3 bases from V and 5 bases from J, with 16 bases in between. CDR3 sequence reads: CASSLYRGGTETQYF. CDR3 sequence (DNA): TGTGCCAGCAGTTTGTACAGGGGGGGTACGGAGACCCAGTACTTC.

The rearrangement uses TRBV13 and TRBJ1-2; possibly TRBD1 for D (5 bases). In germline, CDR1 is PRHDT, CDR2 FYEKMQ (reference sequence). Trimming stripped 4 bases from V and 4 bases from J, with 19 bases between. This CDR3 region has 16 residues. For the CDR3, the DNA is TGTGCCAGCAGCTCTTCTTACGACAGCCGTTTCTATGGCTACACCTTC. It codes for CASSSSYDSRFYGYTF.

V usage is TRBV4-1 and J usage is TRBJ1-1; D is ambiguous. The V gene lost 3 bases and the J gene lost 2 bases, with 7 bases spanning the gap. CDR3 length: 13 residues. The germline V gene has CDR1 MGHRA and CDR2 YSYEKL. The CDR3 region has the DNA TGCGCCAGCAGCCAGGGCAGCAACACTGAAGCTTTCTTT. This translates into CASSQGSNTEAFF.

The chain couples TRBV19 to TRBJ2-2; D unresolved. Trimming left V 5 bases short and J 6 bases short, with 16 bases between. This CDR3 has 15 amino acids. CDR1 and CDR2 from the germline V gene are LNHDA and SQIVND (reference sequence). The CDR3 nucleotides are TGTGCCAGTAGTCCGGCAGGCCTTGTATCCGGGGAGCTGTTTTTT. This encodes CASSPAGLVSGELFF.

CDR3 in amino acids: CAWGGEGGEQFF. The CDR3 DNA reads TGTGCCTGGGGTGGTGAGGGTGGTGAGCAGTTCTTC. V is TRBV30 and J is TRBJ2-1, with a tentative D call TRBD2 (5 bases). Germline loops: CDR1 GTSNPN, CDR2 SVGIG (reference sequence). The V end lost 5 bases, the J end lost 9 bases, and 14 bases lay between the germline ends. The CDR3 covers 12 residues.

This CDR3 is CASSVSRGSGANVLTF. The CDR3 nucleotides read TGTGCCAGCAGCGTAAGTCGTGGATCTGGGGCCAACGTCCTGACTTTC. V gene TRBV9 combines with J gene TRBJ2-6; D unclear. V lost 1 base and J 1 base, leaving 9 bases between the germline ends. The germline V gene encodes CDR1 SGDLS and CDR2 YYNGEE. CDR3 length: 16 amino acids.

The chain uses TRBV11-2 and TRBJ2-6; 10 nucleotides line up with TRBD1. The CDR3 contains 20 residues. Germline CDR1 and CDR2: SGHAT and FQNNGV. V shed 0 bases and J 4 bases; nucleotides not matched to a gene: 12. The CDR3 coding sequence is TGTGCCAGCAGCTTAGACGCATTAGACAGGGGGCGATCCGGGGCCAACGTCCTGACTTTC. This translates into CASSLDALDRGRSGANVLTF. The full variable domain, with the rest looked up from reference TRBV11-2 and TRBJ2-6, is EAGVAQSPRYKIIEKRQSVAFWCNPISGHATLYWYQQILGQGPKLLIQFQNNGVVDDSQLPKDRFSAERLKGVDSTLKIQPAKLEDSAVYLCASSLDALDRGRSGANVLTFGAGSRLTVL.

This clone was seen only a few times. V and J are TRBV13 and TRBJ2-1, with 8 bases identical to TRBD2. Germline V gives CDR1 PRHDT, CDR2 FYEKMQ (reference sequence). J lost 6 bases, V lost 8 bases, and 12 bases had no gene match. This CDR3 has 15 amino acids. The CDR3 here is CASSIVRGGGNEQFF. CDR3 in DNA: TGTGCCAGCTCAATAGTCCGGGGGGGCGGCAATGAGCAGTTCTTC.